The 28 T cell receptor beta chains given below trace back to one sample, sequenced in a study of metastatic and nonmetastatic thyroid tumors. Prior to thyroid surgery, none of the patients had received any treatment. MiXCR re-clonotyped the PCR reads for TCRdb. The sample lists over 50,000 clones, less than 30% occurring once. Sequences were obtained from blood. These receptors originate from a female donor with papillary thyroid cancer or a benign thyroid nodule (not recorded which). Some clones in this sample may be carry-over from other donors' samples.

The chain carries TRBV30 and TRBJ1-1; possible D gene TRBD1, 6 bases. The V end was cut by 0 bases, the J end by 5 bases, with 13 bases between. The CDR3 is 14 amino acids. Per germline, CDR1 GTSNPN and CDR2 SVGIG (reference sequence). The CDR3 reads CAWSVKGGRTEAFF. CDR3 DNA sequence: TGTGCCTGGAGTGTAAAAGGGGGACGAACTGAAGCTTTCTTT.

A few counts support this clone. The chain employs TRBV2 and TRBJ1-2; D is uncertain. The germline V gene has CDR1 SNHLY and CDR2 FYNNEI. CDR3 length: 12 amino acids. V lost 2 bases to trimming and J lost 8 bases, with 9 bases between them. In nucleotides, the CDR3 is TGTGCCAGCAGTGAACGAGGTGGGGGCTACACCTTC. Its translation is CASSERGGGYTF.

This clone was recorded many times. The V and J genes are TRBV10-3 and TRBJ1-4; no reliable D call. Germline V gene data show CDR1 as ENHRY and CDR2 as SYGVKD. V dropped 9 bases and J dropped 1 base, with 0 bases sitting between them. The CDR3 is 10 residues long. CDR3 in DNA: TGTGCCATAACTAATGAAAAACTGTTTTTT. This gives the protein CAITNEKLFF.

This clone was seen a few times. The V and J genes are TRBV5-5 and TRBJ1-5, with TRBD1 matching over 11 bases. Trimming removed 3 bases from V and 9 bases from J; junction bases left unmatched: 8. This CDR3 has 15 residues. CDR1 is SGHKS and CDR2 is YYEKEE in the germline V gene (reference sequence). The CDR3 reads CASSYGQGAGRPQHF. DNA for the CDR3: TGTGCCAGCAGCTACGGACAGGGGGCGGGCCGGCCCCAGCATTTT.

There are a few counts of this clone. The chain couples TRBV20-1 to TRBJ1-1; the match to TRBD1 covers 9 bases. Germline V gene data show CDR1 as DFQATT and CDR2 as SNEGSKA (reference sequence). V was clipped by 3 bases and J by 7 bases; unmatched bases: 3. The CDR3 loop spans 12 amino acids. The CDR3 DNA is TGCAGTGCTAGGGGGACAGGGTTTGAAGCTTTCTTT. Translating gives CSARGTGFEAFF.

The CDR3 DNA follows: TGTGCCAGCAGCTTACGGGAGACCGGGGAGCTGTTTTTT. Translated, it gives CASSLRETGELFF. The chain carries TRBV7-8 and TRBJ2-2; tentative D call: TRBD2 (6 bases). Trimming took 2 bases from V and 5 from J, leaving 6 bases between them. The CDR3 has 13 amino acids. Per germline, CDR1 SGHVS and CDR2 FQNEAQ.

This clone was counted a few times. This sequence joins TRBV6-1 and TRBJ2-5, with D possibly being TRBD1 (5 bases). V lost 7 bases and J lost 4, with 16 bases in between. CDR1 and CDR2 from the germline V gene are MNHNS and SASEGT. This CDR3 is 14 amino acids long. For the CDR3, the DNA is TGTGCCAGCATATTTCCTGGGGCTCGAGAGACCCAGTACTTC. Translation: CASIFPGARETQYF.

J is TRBJ1-1 and V is TRBV30; D is unclear. This CDR3 region has 13 residues. Trimming stripped 4 bases from V and 2 bases from J, with 11 bases between. Germline loops: CDR1 GTSNPN, CDR2 SVGIG (reference sequence). CDR3 coding DNA: TGTGCCTGGACTTTTTATCATAACACTGAAGCTTTCTTT. It yields the protein CAWTFYHNTEAFF.

The sample holds a few counts of this clone. The chain recombines TRBV10-1 with TRBJ2-7; TRBD1 agrees at 8 bases. J gave up 0 bases and V 1 base, and 5 bases lay outside the gene matches. Germline V lookup: CDR1 WNHNN, CDR2 SYGVQD (reference sequence). CDR3 length equals 16 residues. The CDR3 DNA reads as TGCGCCAGCAGTGAGTTCACAGGGGGAGCCTCCTACGAGCAGTACTTC. This encodes CASSEFTGGASYEQYF.

This clone has just a few counts. The chain has TRBV6-1 and TRBJ1-2, with unresolved D. This CDR3 has 13 residues. Germline assignment: CDR1 MNHNS and CDR2 SASEGT. V lost 1 base and J lost 8, with 11 bases in between. The CDR3 is CASSEGLLGGYTF. The DNA of the CDR3 is TGTGCCAGCAGTGAAGGGCTACTCGGGGGCTACACCTTC.

The chain employs TRBV28 and TRBJ2-4; D may be TRBD1 or TRBD2 (7 bases each). The V gene lost 6 bases and the J gene lost 6 bases, with 15 bases spanning the gap. In germline, CDR1 is MDHEN, CDR2 SYDVKM. This CDR3 is built from 14 residues. The CDR3 DNA reads TGTGCCAGCAGGGCTACAGGGGAGGGAAACATTCAGTACTTC. It codes for CASRATGEGNIQYF.

The chain carries TRBV11-2 and TRBJ2-1, with D unresolved. The CDR3 consists of 15 residues. The germline V gene encodes CDR1 SGHAT and CDR2 FQNNGV. V was trimmed by 1 base and J by 4 bases, leaving 11 bases between them. CDR3 coding DNA: TGTGCCAGCAGCTTAGGGGCAGCTTCTTACAATGAGCAGTTCTTC. Amino acids: CASSLGAASYNEQFF.

A note on this clone: Possible read error: a much larger clone is one base away. Other DNA variants within this sample encode the same CDR3. The chain couples TRBV19 to TRBJ2-1; 13 bases are shared with TRBD2. Trimming at V came to 8 bases and at J to 16 bases, leaving 11 bases not matched to a gene. CDR1 and CDR2 (germline): LNHDA, SQIVND (reference sequence). The CDR3 has 13 amino acids. Written as DNA, the CDR3 is TGTGCCAGTTCTACTAGCGGGAGGGCCAAGGGTTTCTTC. Its translation is CASSTSGRAKGFF.

J is TRBJ2-1 and V is TRBV19, with 11 bases fitting TRBD2. The germline gives CDR1 LNHDA, CDR2 SQIVND (reference sequence). Trimming took 5 bases from V and 8 from J; bases not matched to a gene: 14. There are 17 residues in the CDR3. The CDR3 region is CASSPPPLAGGPHEQFF. DNA for the CDR3: TGTGCCAGTAGTCCCCCGCCATTAGCGGGAGGGCCCCATGAGCAGTTCTTC.

This clone has just one count. The chain couples TRBV20-1 to TRBJ2-7; the match to TRBD2 covers 9 bases. The CDR3 extends over 15 amino acids. From germline, CDR1 is DFQATT and CDR2 SNEGSKA (reference sequence). V trimming: 0 bases; J trimming: 5 bases; junction bases outside the gene matches: 8. Here the CDR3 DNA reads TGCAGTGCTAGAGATCCGCGGGGGGGCCGGGACGAGCAGTACTTC. Amino acid sequence: CSARDPRGGRDEQYF.

The CDR3 reads CAWRGPGYEQYF. The CDR3 bases are TGTGCCTGGAGAGGCCCCGGTTACGAGCAGTACTTC. The chain joins TRBV30 to TRBJ2-7; D is unresolved. V was cut by 3 bases and J by 4 bases, with 10 bases left in between. CDR3 length: 12 residues. Germline CDR1 GTSNPN, CDR2 SVGIG (reference sequence).

This clone was seen just once. This rearrangement joins TRBV7-2 to TRBJ2-1; TRBD2 aligns across 10 bases. Germline CDR1 reads SGHTA; CDR2 reads FQGNSA. V gave up 1 base and J gave up 5 bases; unmatched junction bases: 2. The CDR3 is made up of 15 amino acids. For the CDR3, the DNA is TGTGCCAGCAGCTTAGGGCTAGCGGGGGACAATGAGCAGTTCTTC. It specifies CASSLGLAGDNEQFF.

This clone was seen many times. The rearrangement uses TRBV19 and TRBJ1-1; the D is unclear. From germline, CDR1 is LNHDA and CDR2 SQIVND (reference sequence). The V gene lost 3 bases and the J gene lost 0 bases, with 11 bases spanning the gap. This CDR3 has 15 residues. CDR3 loop: CASSIGFSMNTEAFF. The CDR3, as DNA: TGTGCCAGTAGTATCGGGTTCAGCATGAACACTGAAGCTTTCTTT.

This clone rates as medium-sized (0.01 to 0.1%). The rearrangement uses TRBV28 and TRBJ1-1; D call uncertain. The CDR3 spans 14 residues. V was shortened by 1 base and J by 0 bases, with 6 bases between the two germline ends. CDR1 and CDR2 from the germline V gene are MDHEN and SYDVKM. DNA of the CDR3: TGTGCCAGCAGTTTATTCCGACTGAACACTGAAGCTTTCTTT. This sequence encodes CASSLFRLNTEAFF.

This clone was detected only once. The chain carries TRBV5-1 and TRBJ1-1; D unresolved. The CDR3 is 14 residues long. Germline CDR1 SGHRS, CDR2 YFSETQ. V shed 0 bases and J shed 10 bases, with 16 bases lying between them. In DNA form, the CDR3 reads TGCGCCAGCAGCTTGGAGTTCGAGGCCTCGGGAGCTTTCTTT. Its protein is CASSLEFEASGAFF.

The V gene is TRBV7-8, the J gene TRBJ1-2, with TRBD1 as a possible D gene (5 bases). The V end was cut by 4 bases, the J end by 5 bases, with 14 bases between. The CDR3 covers 14 residues. CDR1 is SGHVS and CDR2 is FQNEAQ in the germline V gene. The CDR3 nucleotides read TGTGCCAGCAGCTCTGAGGGGCTCGGGTATGGCTACACCTTC. It codes for CASSSEGLGYGYTF. The variable domain in full, with the rest retrieved from reference TRBV7-8 and TRBJ1-2, is GAGVSQSPRYKVAKRGQDVALRCDPISGHVSLFWYQQALGQGPEFLTYFQNEAQLDKSGLPSDRFFAERPEGSVSTLKIQRTQQEDSAVYLCASSSEGLGYGYTFGSGTRLTVV.

The chain links TRBV11-2 to TRBJ2-3; D perhaps matches TRBD2 (6 bases). Germline V gives CDR1 SGHAT, CDR2 FQNNGV. The V end was cut by 1 base, the J end by 4 bases, with 12 bases between. CDR3 length: 15 residues. This CDR3 reads CASSLVWRGADTQYF. CDR3 nucleotides: TGTGCCAGCAGCTTAGTCTGGCGCGGGGCAGATACGCAGTATTTT.

By share, this clone ranks as medium-sized. The genes are TRBV2 and TRBJ2-7; possibly TRBD1 for D (5 bases). CDR3 size: 15 residues. The V gene lost 2 bases and the J gene lost 2 bases, with 13 bases spanning the gap. Germline V gene lookup returns CDR1 SNHLY and CDR2 FYNNEI. CDR3 region: CASSEKLGRTYEQYF. The CDR3 DNA reads as TGTGCCAGCAGTGAAAAGTTGGGGCGAACCTACGAGCAGTACTTC.

This clone was recorded at least ten times. This sequence joins TRBV6-6 and TRBJ1-1; TRBD1 is a possible D gene (6 bases). CDR3 length: 15 amino acids. Germline lookup yields CDR1 MNHNY and CDR2 SVGAGI (reference sequence). The V end was cut by 1 base, the J end by 2 bases, with 11 bases between. CDR3 loop: CASSYFGGLNTEAFF. The CDR3, as DNA: TGTGCCAGCAGTTACTTTGGGGGGCTAAACACTGAAGCTTTCTTT.

The chain links TRBV11-2 to TRBJ2-5; TRBD1 matches at 8 bases. CDR3 length equals 14 residues. J gave up 5 bases and V 2 bases, and 4 bases lay outside the gene matches. CDR1 and CDR2 from the germline V gene are SGHAT and FQNNGV. CDR3 DNA: TGTGCCAGCAGCTTACAGGGGGCGCTGGAGACCCAGTACTTC. Protein sequence: CASSLQGALETQYF.

This sequence joins TRBV3-1 and TRBJ1-2; D is unclear. The CDR3 totals 12 residues. Germline V gives CDR1 LGHDT, CDR2 YNNKEL (reference sequence). V dropped 2 bases and J dropped 4 bases, with 5 bases sitting between them. CDR3 protein: CASSQTIYGYTF. CDR3 nucleotide sequence: TGTGCCAGCAGCCAAACGATCTATGGCTACACCTTC.

This clone was counted only a few times. The chain couples TRBV11-2 to TRBJ2-7; no clear D. Trimming stripped 4 bases from V and 5 bases from J, with 9 bases between. Looked up from germline, CDR1 is SGHAT and CDR2 is FQNNGV. This CDR3 has 12 residues. CDR3 sequence: CASSSNHHEQYF. The CDR3 bases are TGTGCCAGCAGCTCGAACCACCACGAGCAGTACTTC.

This clone came up many times. This may come from a read error, since a much larger clone is one base off. This same CDR3 is encoded by further DNA sequences in the sample. V and J are TRBV27 and TRBJ1-4; D is unresolved. The CDR3 has 16 residues. CDR1 MNHEY and CDR2 SMNVEV come from the germline V gene (reference sequence). The CDR3 loop is CASSLFQRADLEKLFF. CDR3 nucleotide sequence: TGTGCCAGCAGTTTATTCCAACGGGCAGACTTAGAAAAACTGTTTTTC.